The T cell receptor beta chain described here comes from a study of OX40 agonist ivuxolimab in advanced cancers. Across the whole study: Patients were given ivuxolimab, an antibody that agonizes OX40 (CD134).

The CDR3 length is 15 residues. The V and J ends lost 0 bases and 3 bases, in that order; junction bases with no gene match: 2. From germline, CDR1 is SGHKS and CDR2 YYEKEE (reference sequence). Assay: immunoSEQ multiplex PCR; the TCRdb copy retains only in-frame clones and omits some. The sample consists of 80,000 to 130,000 clones, 90% of them appearing once. V gene TRBV5-5 combines with J gene TRBJ2-7; 11 nucleotides line up with TRBD1. The starting material was CD4+ or CD8+ T cells sorted from blood, obtained in a trial of the OX40 agonist ivuxolimab. The receptor comes from an adult with an advanced solid tumor such as melanoma, head and neck, liver or kidney cancer. This CDR3 reads CASSLVGTGGYEQYF. The CDR3 nucleotides are TGTGCCAGCAGCTTGGTCGGGACAGGGGGCTACGAGCAGTACTTC.